Shown below are 30 T cell receptor beta chains from a single sample sequenced in a study of T cell responses to AZD1222 COVID-19 vaccine (TCRdb year 2021). The sample's time point label, decoded: about 28 days (+/-7) after the second vaccine dose. Receptor libraries were prepared by the immunoSEQ multiplex PCR assay. TCRdb limited this immuneACCESS table to in-frame rearrangements with V and J called. A share of clones is missing; checked studies link under half to unresolved V genes, and the rest is unexplained. The sample includes about 160,000 clones, with more than 75% observed a single time. About 4.5% of the sample is held by the ten biggest clonotypes. The specimen comprised peripheral blood, sampled 28 days after the second AZD1222 dose. All receptors come from an adult who received the AZD1222 COVID-19 vaccine.

The gene calls are TRBV2 and TRBJ2-2, with a possible D match to TRBD1 (5 bases). Germline V gives CDR1 SNHLY, CDR2 FYNNEI. The CDR3 has 14 amino acids. V was pared by 7 bases and J by 7 bases, with 16 bases between. The DNA for the CDR3 is TGTGCCAGCAATGATCAGGGAAGAGACGGGGAGCTGTTTTTT. The encoded protein is CASNDQGRDGELFF.

J is TRBJ2-2 and V is TRBV4-3, with TRBD1 matching over 9 bases. From germline, CDR1 is LGHNA and CDR2 YSLEER. The trim removed 3 bases at V and 0 bases at J, leaving 2 bases unmatched. The CDR3 spans 16 residues. DNA of the CDR3: TGCGCCAGCAGCCAGGACAGGGGATCGAACACCGGGGAGCTGTTTTTT. Translation: CASSQDRGSNTGELFF.

This chain joins TRBV5-1 and TRBJ1-1; D is unclear. CDR1 SGHRS and CDR2 YFSETQ come from the germline V gene. This CDR3 has 14 amino acids. Trimming stripped 6 bases from V and 5 bases from J, with 17 bases between. The CDR3 region has the DNA TGCGCCAGCACAATGGCGGGCCCCGAGACTGAAGCTTTCTTT. Protein sequence: CASTMAGPETEAFF.

This sequence joins TRBV15 and TRBJ2-2; D is unresolved. CDR1 is LNHNV, CDR2 YYDKDF, per germline (reference sequence). V gave up 5 bases and J gave up 5 bases, with 6 bases separating them. CDR3 length: 12 amino acids. The chain's CDR3 is CATSVRTGELFF. The CDR3 DNA follows: TGTGCCACCAGCGTGCGAACCGGGGAGCTGTTTTTT. Complete variable domain (other parts from reference TRBV15 and TRBJ2-2): DAMVIQNPRYQVTQFGKPVTLSCSQTLNHNVMYWYQQKSSQAPKLLFHYYDKDFNNEADTPDNFQSRRPNTSFCFLDIRSPGLGDTAMYLCATSVRTGELFFGEGSRLTVL.

V gene TRBV28 combines with J gene TRBJ1-2; 7 bases fit TRBD1. Per germline, CDR1 MDHEN and CDR2 SYDVKM. V gave up 5 bases and J gave up 13 bases; unmatched junction bases: 13. This CDR3 contains 13 residues. CDR3 DNA sequence: TGTGCCAGCAGTGTACGGGACAGTCTTCGTTGCACCTTC. Amino acid sequence: CASSVRDSLRCTF.

The chain uses TRBV6-5 and TRBJ1-1; D ambiguous. CDR1 and CDR2 (germline): MNHEY, SVGAGI. With 7 bases removed from V and 7 bases from J, the gap between germline ends came to 10 bases. This CDR3 is built from 11 residues. The CDR3 region is CASTMVGEAFF. DNA for the CDR3: TGTGCCAGCACCATGGTCGGTGAAGCTTTCTTT.

This sequence joins TRBV2 and TRBJ2-7; no firm D call. Germline CDR1 is SNHLY and CDR2 is FYNNEI. CDR3 size: 15 residues. Trimming shortened V by 6 bases and J by 2 bases, and 17 bases separated the two germline ends. The CDR3 DNA follows: TGTGCCAGCAGCCCCGTTATCGGGTCGGCCTACGAGCAGTACTTC. It codes for CASSPVIGSAYEQYF.

This sequence joins TRBV27 and TRBJ2-1; 7 bases match TRBD1. Germline CDR1 and CDR2: MNHEY and SMNVEV (reference sequence). The CDR3 contains 15 residues. V lost 4 bases, J lost 5 bases, and 8 bases stayed unmatched. Here the CDR3 reads CASSYRGPRDNEQFF. The CDR3 bases are TGTGCCAGCAGTTACAGGGGACCTAGGGACAATGAGCAGTTCTTC.

The chain combines TRBV7-2 with TRBJ2-3, with D perhaps TRBD2 (6 bases). Per germline, CDR1 SGHTA and CDR2 FQGNSA. V was shortened by 5 bases and J by 9 bases, with 18 bases between the two germline ends. CDR3 length: 14 residues. The chain's CDR3 is CASSPIGSGLTQYF. In DNA, the CDR3 is TGTGCCAGCAGCCCCATAGGGAGCGGACTAACGCAGTATTTT. Full variable domain (remainder filled in from reference TRBV7-2 and TRBJ2-3): GAGVSQSPSNKVTEKGKDVELRCDPISGHTALYWYRQSLGQGLEFLIYFQGNSAPDKSGLPSDRFSAERTGGSVSTLTIQRTQQEDSAVYLCASSPIGSGLTQYFGPGTRLTVL.

The chain carries TRBV3-1 (or the pseudogene TRBV3-2) and TRBJ1-6; D gene uncertain. Germline V CDR1 and CDR2: LGHDT, YNNKEL (reference sequence). With 1 base removed from V and 5 bases from J, the gap between germline ends came to 9 bases. The CDR3 loop spans 15 amino acids. The CDR3 protein is CASSQAAFDNSPLHF. In DNA, the CDR3 is TGTGCCAGCAGCCAAGCGGCATTCGATAATTCACCCCTCCACTTT.

J is TRBJ1-2 and V is TRBV19; no clear D. Per germline, CDR1 LNHDA and CDR2 SQIVND (reference sequence). The ends were cut back, 4 bases at V and 8 bases at J, with 14 bases in the middle. The CDR3 runs 13 residues. CDR3 residues: CASSTDLKRGYTF. The CDR3, as DNA: TGTGCCAGTAGTACGGACTTGAAGCGGGGCTACACCTTC.

The chain couples TRBV30 to TRBJ1-1, with no clear D. The V gene lost 3 bases and the J gene lost 4 bases, with 15 bases spanning the gap. The CDR3 contains 14 residues. Germline CDR1 is GTSNPN and CDR2 is SVGIG (reference sequence). The CDR3 sequence: CAWRPQRMSTEAFF. The CDR3 DNA sequence: TGTGCCTGGAGACCTCAGAGAATGAGCACTGAAGCTTTCTTT.

This chain uses TRBV30 with TRBJ1-2, with 7 bases lining up with TRBD1. The V segment lost 2 bases and the J segment 2 bases; nucleotides outside the gene matches: 5. Germline V gene lookup returns CDR1 GTSNPN and CDR2 SVGIG (reference sequence). The CDR3 consists of 14 residues. The CDR3 sequence: CAWSPQGLNYGYTF. The CDR3, as DNA: TGTGCCTGGAGTCCACAGGGGCTAAACTATGGCTACACCTTC. Full variable domain (missing parts from reference TRBV30 and TRBJ1-2): SQTIHQWPATLVQPVGSPLSLECTVEGTSNPNLYWYRQAAGRGLQLLFYSVGIGQISSEVPQNLSASRPQDRQFILSSKKLLLSDSGFYLCAWSPQGLNYGYTFGSGTRLTVV.

This rearrangement joins TRBV3-1 (or the pseudogene TRBV3-2) to TRBJ2-1; D remains ambiguous. With 3 bases removed from V and 10 bases from J, the gap between germline ends came to 10 bases. The CDR3 is made up of 12 amino acids. The germline gives CDR1 LGHDT, CDR2 YNNKEL (reference sequence). The CDR3 region is CASSHELVEQFF. The CDR3 bases are TGTGCCAGCAGCCACGAGCTGGTGGAGCAGTTCTTC.

The chain combines TRBV7-9 with TRBJ1-1; perhaps TRBD1 as D (6 bases). The CDR3 length is 13 residues. The germline V gene encodes CDR1 SEHNR and CDR2 FQNEAQ (reference sequence). The germline V and J ends were trimmed by 4 bases and 6 bases, with 12 bases remaining between them. CDR3 bases: TGTGCCAGCAGCTCGGGACATTGGGCTGAAGCTTTCTTT. Its translation: CASSSGHWAEAFF.

This chain uses TRBV3-1 (or the pseudogene TRBV3-2) with TRBJ1-6, with D hard to call. Germline CDR1 is LGHDT and CDR2 is YNNKEL (reference sequence). CDR3 length: 14 amino acids. Trimming removed 1 base at V and 7 bases at J, with 8 bases between. CDR3 nucleotide sequence: TGTGCCAGCAGCCAAGCCGGTTGGAATTCACCCCTCCACTTT. This encodes CASSQAGWNSPLHF.

V is TRBV6-8 and J is TRBJ1-1; possible D gene TRBD1, 5 bases. V lost 6 bases and J 2 bases, leaving 13 bases between the germline ends. This CDR3 contains 14 residues. In germline, CDR1 is MNHGY, CDR2 SAAAGT. CDR3 nucleotides: TGTGCCAGCAGACCCCAGGGTTTCAACACTGAAGCTTTCTTT. Its protein is CASRPQGFNTEAFF.

V gene TRBV10-3 combines with J gene TRBJ1-2; TRBD1 matches at 8 bases. This CDR3 contains 12 residues. J was trimmed by 6 bases and V by 8 bases; bases with no gene match: 5. Germline lookup yields CDR1 ENHRY and CDR2 SYGVKD. The CDR3 is CAISDRGDGYTF. CDR3 DNA sequence: TGTGCCATCTCTGACAGGGGAGATGGCTACACCTTC.

The CDR3 here is CASSSMDTGVYGYTF. CDR3 DNA sequence: TGTGCCAGCAGCTCGATGGACACAGGGGTCTATGGCTACACCTTC. The chain combines TRBV5-6 with TRBJ1-2; 7 bases fit TRBD1. The CDR3 has 15 residues. The germline gives CDR1 SGHDT, CDR2 YYEEEE. Germline trimming cut 3 bases from V and 4 bases from J; bases unmatched to any gene: 9.

There are a few counts of this clone. This chain uses TRBV10-2 with TRBJ2-3; D tentatively fits TRBD1 or TRBD2 (7 bases each). Looked up from germline, CDR1 is WSHSY and CDR2 is SAAADI. The CDR3 runs to 20 residues. V lost 3 bases to trimming and J lost 0 bases, with 25 bases between them. CDR3: CASSDDSFREGAASTDTQYF. Written as DNA, the CDR3 is TGCGCCAGCAGTGACGATAGTTTCAGGGAGGGGGCGGCTAGCACAGATACGCAGTATTTT.

The V and J genes are TRBV15 and TRBJ2-7, with D unclear. Germline assignment: CDR1 LNHNV and CDR2 YYDKDF (reference sequence). This CDR3 spans 14 amino acids. V lost 5 bases to trimming and J lost 2 bases, with 13 bases between them. The CDR3 region has the DNA TGTGCCACCAGCGATAAAGACGGCCCCTACGAGCAGTACTTC. Protein sequence: CATSDKDGPYEQYF.

The gene calls are TRBV6-5 and TRBJ1-2, with D unresolved. The CDR3 has 15 amino acids. Trimming shortened V by 2 bases and J by 4 bases, and 14 bases separated the two germline ends. The germline V gene has CDR1 MNHEY and CDR2 SVGAGI. For the CDR3, the DNA is TGTGCCAGCAGTTACAGGGCGGAATGGAGCTATGGCTACACCTTC. Translated, it gives CASSYRAEWSYGYTF.

The CDR3 is CASSLLYNEQFF. The CDR3 nucleotides read TGTGCCAGCAGCCTACTCTACAATGAGCAGTTCTTC. The chain couples TRBV6-2 or TRBV6-3 to TRBJ2-1; no reliable D call. Germline values: CDR1 MNHEY, CDR2 SVGEGT. This CDR3 has 12 amino acids. V lost 6 bases, J lost 3 bases, and 6 bases lay in between.

V and J are TRBV27 and TRBJ2-7; D perhaps matches TRBD1 (6 bases). V gave up 5 bases and J gave up 7 bases, with 12 bases separating them. CDR1 MNHEY and CDR2 SMNVEV come from the germline V gene (reference sequence). CDR3 length: 12 residues. Here the CDR3 DNA reads TGTGCCAGCAGTCAGACCGACAGGGAGCAGTACTTC. This gives the protein CASSQTDREQYF.

V usage is TRBV19 and J usage is TRBJ2-1; tentative D call: TRBD1 (6 bases). Germline V gene lookup returns CDR1 LNHDA and CDR2 SQIVND (reference sequence). Trimming shortened V by 3 bases and J by 4 bases, and 10 bases separated the two germline ends. CDR3 length: 14 residues. The CDR3: CASSITGLYNEQFF. The CDR3, as DNA: TGTGCCAGTAGTATTACAGGGTTATACAATGAGCAGTTCTTC.

V and J are TRBV19 and TRBJ1-1; no firm D call. CDR1 and CDR2 from the germline V gene are LNHDA and SQIVND (reference sequence). CDR3 length equals 15 residues. V lost 3 bases and J lost 6, with 17 bases in between. CDR3 nucleotides: TGTGCCAGTAGTATTGAGTTAACGGGGATCTCTGAAGCTTTCTTT. Translation: CASSIELTGISEAFF.

The chain uses TRBV25-1 and TRBJ1-1; the D gene is possibly TRBD1 (6 bases). Germline lookup yields CDR1 MGHDK and CDR2 SYGVNS. The CDR3 is 15 amino acids. Trimming removed 2 bases from V and 5 bases from J, with 15 bases in between. The DNA of the CDR3 is TGTGCCAGCAGTGAAGACTACAGGGTTGGGACTGAAGCTTTCTTT. It encodes CASSEDYRVGTEAFF. Filled out from reference TRBV25-1 and TRBJ1-1, the complete variable domain reads EADIYQTPRYLVIGTGKKITLECSQTMGHDKMYWYQQDPGMELHLIHYSYGVNSTEKGDLSSESTVSRIRTEHFPLTLESARPSHTSQYLCASSEDYRVGTEAFFGQGTRLTVV.

The chain links TRBV12-5 to TRBJ1-2; no firm D call. Germline CDR1 LGHNT, CDR2 FRNRAP. This CDR3 contains 13 residues. V lost 2 bases, J lost 6 bases, and 10 bases lay in between. The CDR3 DNA follows: TGTGCTAGTGGTTTGAATCCCTTTGATGGCTACACCTTC. This encodes CASGLNPFDGYTF.

The rearrangement uses TRBV14 and TRBJ2-5; 8 positions agree with TRBD2. The CDR3 has 17 residues. V trimming: 1 base; J trimming: 4 bases; junction bases outside the gene matches: 11. Germline loops: CDR1 SGHDN, CDR2 FVKESK. CDR3 sequence: CASSQGVTLAGGETQYF. Written as DNA, the CDR3 is TGTGCCAGCAGCCAAGGGGTGACCCTAGCGGGCGGAGAGACCCAGTACTTC. Full variable domain (rest looked up from reference TRBV14 and TRBJ2-5): EAGVTQFPSHSVIEKGQTVTLRCDPISGHDNLYWYRRVMGKEIKFLLHFVKESKQDESGMPNNRFLAERTGGTYSTLKVQPAELEDSGVYFCASSQGVTLAGGETQYFGPGTRLLVL.

The chain joins TRBV7-9 to TRBJ2-2, with TRBD1 as a possible D gene (6 bases). Per the germline V gene, CDR1 is SEHNR and CDR2 is FQNEAQ (reference sequence). Trimming removed 1 base at V and 0 bases at J, with 18 bases between. The CDR3 spans 19 residues. The CDR3 region is CASSLVGPGDGANTGELFF. The CDR3 region has the DNA TGTGCCAGCAGCTTAGTGGGCCCAGGGGATGGCGCGAACACCGGGGAGCTGTTTTTT.